This T cell receptor (beta chain) was retrieved from a study of PD-L1 blockade in urothelial cancer. V was clipped by 8 bases and J by 8 bases, with 18 bases between them. Germline-derived CDR1 and CDR2 are MDHEN and SYDVKM. The CDR3 sequence is 13 residues long. Assay: immunoSEQ multiplex PCR; the TCRdb copy retains only in-frame clones and omits some. This sample carries about 36,000 clones, 84% of them seen once, and the ten largest clones take about 11%. Time point in this sample: peripheral blood 6 weeks after treatment start. Patients suffered from locally advanced or metastatic urothelial carcinoma.

This clonotype was sampled from a man in his forties or fifties with urothelial cancer. This sequence joins TRBV28 and TRBJ1-2; a weak D match, TRBD1 (5 bases). Sample: PBMCs, taken around atezolizumab (anti-PD-L1) treatment. The CDR3 DNA follows: TGTGCCAGCTCGTCGGGGGTAATAGGGGGCTACACCTTC. Translation: CASSSGVIGGYTF.